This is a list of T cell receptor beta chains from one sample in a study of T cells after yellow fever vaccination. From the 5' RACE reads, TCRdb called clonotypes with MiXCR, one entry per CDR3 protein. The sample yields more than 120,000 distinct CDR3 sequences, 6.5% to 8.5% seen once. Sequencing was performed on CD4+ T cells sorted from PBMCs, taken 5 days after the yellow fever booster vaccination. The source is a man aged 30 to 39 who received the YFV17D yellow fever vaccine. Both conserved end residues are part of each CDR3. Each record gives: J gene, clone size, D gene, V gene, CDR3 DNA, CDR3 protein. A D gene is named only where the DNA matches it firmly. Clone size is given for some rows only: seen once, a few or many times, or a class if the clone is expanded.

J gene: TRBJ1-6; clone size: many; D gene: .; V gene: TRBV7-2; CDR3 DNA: TGTGCCAGCAGCTCCGGGAGACCCCTCCACTTT; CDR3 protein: CASSSGRPLHF
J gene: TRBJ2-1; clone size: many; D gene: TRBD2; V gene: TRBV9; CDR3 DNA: TGTGCCAGCAGCGTACTTAGCGGGGGCTGGTATGAGCAGTTCTTC; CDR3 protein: CASSVLSGGWYEQFF
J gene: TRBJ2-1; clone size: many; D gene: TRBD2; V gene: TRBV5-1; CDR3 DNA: TGCGCCAGCAGCGGCAGGCACCTTAGCGGGAAGGGTTCCTACAATGAGCAGTTCTTC; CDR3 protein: CASSGRHLSGKGSYNEQFF
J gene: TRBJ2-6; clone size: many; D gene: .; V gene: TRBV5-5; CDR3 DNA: TGTGCCAGCAGCTTCTTCGACTCTGGGGCCAACGTCCTGACTTTC; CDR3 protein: CASSFFDSGANVLTF
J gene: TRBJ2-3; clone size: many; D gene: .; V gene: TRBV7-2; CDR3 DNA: TGTGCCAGCAGCAACTCGGGCTCCGCGCAGTATTTT; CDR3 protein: CASSNSGSAQYF
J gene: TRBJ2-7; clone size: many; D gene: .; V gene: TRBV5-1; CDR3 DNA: TGCGCCAGCACCCAACAGGGCTTACCCTACGAGCAGTACTTC; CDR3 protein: CASTQQGLPYEQYF
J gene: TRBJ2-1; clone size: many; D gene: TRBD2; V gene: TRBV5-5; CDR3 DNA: TGTGCCAGCAGCTTCCCTGCGACTAGCGCTAATGAGCAGTTCTTC; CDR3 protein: CASSFPATSANEQFF
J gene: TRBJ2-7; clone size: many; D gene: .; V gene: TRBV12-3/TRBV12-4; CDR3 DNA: TGTGCCAGCAGTTTTCGCGGGCAGATCGGGGGCCTGGAGTACTTC; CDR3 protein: CASSFRGQIGGLEYF
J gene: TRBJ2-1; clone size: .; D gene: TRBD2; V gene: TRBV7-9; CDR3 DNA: TGTGCCAGCAGCCCCCAGACTAGCGGGACGCGGGAGCAGTTCTTC; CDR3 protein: CASSPQTSGTREQFF
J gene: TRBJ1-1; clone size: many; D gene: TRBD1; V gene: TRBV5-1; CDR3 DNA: TGCGCCAGCAGCTTGTCGACAGGGTATAGTGCCACTGAAGCTTTCTTT; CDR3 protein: CASSLSTGYSATEAFF
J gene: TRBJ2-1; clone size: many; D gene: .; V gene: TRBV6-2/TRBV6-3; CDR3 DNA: TGTGCCAGCAGAGGGGGCGGGAGCTTTTACAATGAGCAGTTCTTC; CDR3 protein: CASRGGGSFYNEQFF
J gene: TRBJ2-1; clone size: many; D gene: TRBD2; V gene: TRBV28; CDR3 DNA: TGTGCCAGCAGTCAACGACTAGCGGGAACCTACAATGAGCAGTTCTTC; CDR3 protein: CASSQRLAGTYNEQFF
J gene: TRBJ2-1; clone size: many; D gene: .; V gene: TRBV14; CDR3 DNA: TGTGCCAGCAGCGAAGATCGGGGGACGGGAGTGATGAATGAGCAGTTCTTC; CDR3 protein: CASSEDRGTGVMNEQFF
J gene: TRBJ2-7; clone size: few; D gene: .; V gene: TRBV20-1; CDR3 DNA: TGCAGTGCTAGAGCCCCTACTCCGGTCTCCTACGAGCAGTACTTC; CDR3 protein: CSARAPTPVSYEQYF
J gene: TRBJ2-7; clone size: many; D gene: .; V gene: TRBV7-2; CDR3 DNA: TGTGCCAGCAGCTTAGCCCAGAGCGGTCTTTCCTACGAGCAGTACTTC; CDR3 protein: CASSLAQSGLSYEQYF
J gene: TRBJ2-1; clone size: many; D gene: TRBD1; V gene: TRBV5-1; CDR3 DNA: TGCGCCAGCAGCTCCATGACAGGGGGCAATGAGCAGTTCTTC; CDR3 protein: CASSSMTGGNEQFF
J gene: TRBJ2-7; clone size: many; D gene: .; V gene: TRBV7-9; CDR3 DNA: TGTGCCAGCAGCTTAGATCACGAGCAGTACTTC; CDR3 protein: CASSLDHEQYF
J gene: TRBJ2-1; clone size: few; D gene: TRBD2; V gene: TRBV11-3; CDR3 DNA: TGTGCCAGCAGCTTAGACGGGAGGGGGATCTACAATGAGCAGTTCTTC; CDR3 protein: CASSLDGRGIYNEQFF
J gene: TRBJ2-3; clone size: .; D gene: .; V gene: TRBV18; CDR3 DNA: TGTGCCAGCTCACCACCGGAGGGGCCCTTCACAGATACGCAGTATTTT; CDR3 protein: CASSPPEGPFTDTQYF
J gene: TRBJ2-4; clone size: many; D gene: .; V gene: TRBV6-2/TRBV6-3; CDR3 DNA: TGTGCCAGCAGAGAGGGGCGGGGATTGATCGCCGGGGACATTCAGTACTTC; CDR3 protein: CASREGRGLIAGDIQYF
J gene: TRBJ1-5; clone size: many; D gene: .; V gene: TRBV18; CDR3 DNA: TGTGCCAGCTCACCAGGGCCTCCGAAGCCCCAGCATTTT; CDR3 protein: CASSPGPPKPQHF
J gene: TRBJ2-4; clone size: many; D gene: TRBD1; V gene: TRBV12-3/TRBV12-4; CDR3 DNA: TGTGCCAGCAGTTTTGGGGGACAGGCCGGCCAGGATCAGTACTTC; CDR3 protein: CASSFGGQAGQDQYF
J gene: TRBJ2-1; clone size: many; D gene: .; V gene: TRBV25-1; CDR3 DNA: TGTGCCAGCAGTGAATTACGCCACTACAATGAGCAGTTCTTC; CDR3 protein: CASSELRHYNEQFF
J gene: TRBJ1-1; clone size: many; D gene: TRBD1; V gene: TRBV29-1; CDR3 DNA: TGCAGCGTCAACTACCGGGACAGACCCAGAGGTGAAGCTTTCTTT; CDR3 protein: CSVNYRDRPRGEAFF
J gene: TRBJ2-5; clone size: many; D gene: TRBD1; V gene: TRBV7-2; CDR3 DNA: TGTGCCAGCAGCTTAGTCGGTGACAGGGTTGGGACCCAGTACTTC; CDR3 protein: CASSLVGDRVGTQYF
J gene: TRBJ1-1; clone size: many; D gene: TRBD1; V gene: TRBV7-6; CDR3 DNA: TGTGCCAGCAGCTCGACAGGGGCCTCTGAAGCTTTCTTT; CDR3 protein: CASSSTGASEAFF
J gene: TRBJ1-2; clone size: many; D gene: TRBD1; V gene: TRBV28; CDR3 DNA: TGTGCCAGCAGCCCGGGACAGGGAGTTTTCTATGGCTACACCTTC; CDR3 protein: CASSPGQGVFYGYTF
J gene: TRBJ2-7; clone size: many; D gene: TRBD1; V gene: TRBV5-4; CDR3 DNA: TGTGCCAGCAGCCGGCCAGGGACAGGGGAAACCTACGAGCAGTACTTC; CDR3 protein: CASSRPGTGETYEQYF
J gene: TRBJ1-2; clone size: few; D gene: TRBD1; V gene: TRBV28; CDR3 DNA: TGTGCCAGCAGTTCCATGATAGGGACAGACTATGGCTACACCTTC; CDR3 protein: CASSSMIGTDYGYTF
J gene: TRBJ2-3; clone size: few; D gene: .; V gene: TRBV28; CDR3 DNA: TGTGCCAGCAGTTTTCAGGGGGGAACAGATACGCAGTATTTT; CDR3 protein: CASSFQGGTDTQYF
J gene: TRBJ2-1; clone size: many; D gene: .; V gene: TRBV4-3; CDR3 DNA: TGCGCCAGCAGCCAGGAGACTAGCTCCTACAATGAGCAGTTCTTC; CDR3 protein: CASSQETSSYNEQFF
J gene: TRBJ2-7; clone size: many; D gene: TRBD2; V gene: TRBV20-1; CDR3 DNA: TGCAGTGCTACAGGGACTAGCGGGCCCTACGAGCAGTACTTC; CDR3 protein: CSATGTSGPYEQYF
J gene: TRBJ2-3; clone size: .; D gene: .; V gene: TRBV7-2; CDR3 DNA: TGTGCCAGCAGCTTAAGTCGCGATACGCAGTATTTT; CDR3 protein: CASSLSRDTQYF
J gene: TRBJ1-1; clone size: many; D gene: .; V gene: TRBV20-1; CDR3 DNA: TGCAGTGCTAGAGATCTTAGGGCGGAAGCTTTCTTT; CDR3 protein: CSARDLRAEAFF
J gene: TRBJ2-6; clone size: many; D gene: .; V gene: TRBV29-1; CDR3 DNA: TGCAGCGTCGCGGCAATGTCTGGGGCCAACGTCCTGACTTTC; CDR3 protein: CSVAAMSGANVLTF
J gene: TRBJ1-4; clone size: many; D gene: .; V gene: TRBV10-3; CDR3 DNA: TGTGCCATCAGTGCTACACTAAATGAAAAACTGTTTTTT; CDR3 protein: CAISATLNEKLFF
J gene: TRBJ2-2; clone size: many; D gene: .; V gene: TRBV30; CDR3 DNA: TGTGCCTGGAGTCCAGGGGCCGGGGAGCTGTTTTTT; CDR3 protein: CAWSPGAGELFF